This T cell receptor beta chain is from a study of early T cells in non-severe SARS-CoV-2 infection (dated by TCRdb to the early 2020s). For context, the study as a whole: Bulk RNA from unsorted whole blood was used for TCR sequencing, so alpha and beta chains could not be paired.

Receptors were amplified or captured by 5' RACE. Sequencing used a NextSeq 500. To correct for sequencing error and PCR bias, the TCR library protocol tagged individual cDNA molecules with unique molecular identifiers. Both TCR alpha and beta chains were sequenced, and tight co-correlation was observed between alpha and beta sequence abundances in each sample. Turning to the authors' computational methods: V gene, J gene and CDR3 annotation of TCR sequences was performed with Decombinator V4. TCRs were defined as expanded if a significant change between any two time points was detected under a Poisson model with p below 0.0001. Abundances of TCRs were expressed as counts per million after normalisation to the total number of TCRs sequenced in each sample. MAIT TCRs were defined by TRAV1-2 paired with TRAJ12, TRAJ20 or TRAJ33, and iNKT TCRs by TRAV10 paired with TRAJ18. VDJdb, accessed on 1 November 2021, was searched for TCRs annotated for CMV, EBV and SARS-CoV-2, and TCRs annotated for more than one antigen were excluded. Using fastp trimming at Q25 and MiXCR clonotype assembly, TCRdb reanalyzed the public sequencing data and kept in-frame beta chains. A single entry per CDR3 protein holds the most common genes and DNA from its merged rows. TCRdb, not the authors, supplied the V and J calls. This sample has approximately 90,000 distinct CDR3 sequences in its table, and 12% of those were observed once. Nearly 4.5% of the sample goes to the ten largest clones.

This clonotype has more than one count but fewer than ten. This receptor's antigen is unknown. Base quality data are lacking; no much larger clone is found one base away. V was cut back by 0 bases and J by 6 bases, leaving a gap of 9 bases between them. Based on the germline V gene (reference sequence), the CDR1 and CDR2 sequences are GTSNPN and SVGIG. The CDR3 goes from the cysteine to the phenylalanine over 12 residues. Only the CDR3 DNA stays, 36 bases, in frame from base 1. The research as a whole found: VDJdb matching was skewed toward anti-spike CD8 responses, so virus-specific expansions were likely underestimated and private and CD4 specificities were missed.

A case-control design nested within a healthcare worker cohort in London, UK, was used, with weekly nasopharyngeal swab PCR tests and blood sampling performed. Healthcare workers were recruited between 23 and 31 March 2020, during the week of the UK lockdown, and were followed weekly for up to about 15 weeks. This receptor was taken from an adult who was a healthcare worker with PCR-confirmed SARS-CoV-2 infection or an uninfected control (not recorded which). Sequencing used whole blood, obtained at baseline. This receptor chain uses TRBV30 and TRBJ2-7; no confident D gene assignment can be made. CDR3 reads: CAWSVGLGEQYF. The DNA is TGTGCCTGGAGTGTAGGGTTAGGCGAGCAGTACTTC.